The clone carrying this T cell receptor (beta chain) was counted at least ten times. Every patient had bone marrow sampled while the disease was active. These data are taken from a study of read filtering for tumor transcriptome and immune sequencing. This library used approximately 0.4 ug RNA and molecular barcoded adaptors spanning alpha/delta and beta/gamma chains. Each CDR3 protein is one row after TCRdb ran MiXCR on the reads. This sample has 100,000 to 150,000 distinct CDR3 sequences, with about 13% found just once. This receptor was obtained from a donor aged 40 or older with multiple myeloma. Sequenced sample: a population of CD138-negative cells sorted from bone marrow.

This CDR3 reads CASSLWSGGAMNEQFF. CDR3 bases: TGTGCCAGCAGCTTGTGGTCGGGAGGGGCGATGAATGAGCAGTTCTTC. V and J are TRBV5-5 and TRBJ2-1; 8 bases fit TRBD2. Trimming at V came to 1 base and at J to 7 bases, leaving 10 bases not matched to a gene. Germline-derived CDR1 and CDR2 are SGHKS and YYEKEE (reference sequence). CDR3 length: 16 amino acids.